These T cell receptor beta chains were read from a single sample in a study of blood T cell repertoires in COVID-19. The data were produced by immunoSEQ multiplex PCR, yet TCRdb's version contains in-frame clones alone and is incomplete. The sample consists of about 240,000 clones, approximately 84% of them appearing once. Sequencing input: peripheral blood. These TCRs come from a man aged 50-59 years with acute or convalescent COVID-19. CDR3s include the opening cysteine and the closing phenylalanine or tryptophan. D genes are given only for firm matches. Clone size is stated in some rows and not others, as once, few, many or a class when expanded.

v_call,clone_size,cdr3_length,d_call,j_call,cdr3_aa,cdr3_nt
TRBV30,-,14,TRBD1,TRBJ1-1,CAWNLGQGDPEAFF,TGTGCCTGGAATTTGGGACAGGGGGACCCTGAAGCTTTCTTT
TRBV10-1,-,17,TRBD1,TRBJ2-1,CASSENRGQGSYNEQFF,TGCGCCAGCAGTGAGAACCGAGGACAGGGGTCCTACAATGAGCAGTTCTTC
TRBV19,-,15,-,TRBJ1-2,CASSRDNTYDYGYTF,TGTGCCAGTAGTAGGGACAACACCTACGACTATGGCTACACCTTC
TRBV28,-,15,-,TRBJ1-5,CASSFRGGWHQPQHF,TGTGCCAGCAGTTTCCGGGGGGGATGGCATCAGCCCCAGCATTTT
TRBV19,-,15,TRBD1,TRBJ1-2,CASSIDPTGSYGYTF,TGTGCCAGTAGTATAGACCCGACAGGGAGCTATGGCTACACCTTC
TRBV7-2,-,15,TRBD2,TRBJ2-7,CASSFTLAGGREQYF,TGTGCCAGCAGCTTTACTCTAGCGGGGGGGCGCGAGCAGTACTTC
TRBV19,-,14,TRBD1,TRBJ1-5,CASSIRDSNQPQHF,TGTGCCAGTAGTATTAGGGACAGTAATCAGCCCCAGCATTTT
TRBV4-1,-,15,TRBD2,TRBJ2-1,CASSPSSGGYNEQFF,TGCGCCAGCAGCCCTTCTAGCGGGGGTTACAATGAGCAGTTCTTC
TRBV7-2,-,14,TRBD2,TRBJ2-7,CASSSGLAGIGQYF,TGTGCCAGCAGCTCGGGACTAGCGGGAATTGGGCAGTACTTC
TRBV9,-,16,-,TRBJ2-3,CASSVVPEGATDTQYF,TGTGCCAGCAGCGTAGTGCCAGAAGGGGCCACAGATACGCAGTATTTT
TRBV19,-,15,-,TRBJ2-5,CASSATAPRGETQYF,TGTGCCAGTAGTGCCACGGCTCCAAGGGGAGAGACCCAGTACTTC
TRBV27,-,19,TRBD1,TRBJ1-3,CASSPRGTGFASRGNTIYF,TGTGCCAGCAGTCCGCGCGGGACAGGGTTTGCTTCGAGGGGAAACACCATATATTTT
TRBV12-3/TRBV12-4,-,11,-,TRBJ2-7,CASSAQGTQYF,TGTGCCAGCAGTGCCCAGGGGACGCAGTACTTC
TRBV30,-,14,-,TRBJ1-6,CAWSKRSYNSPLHF,TGTGCCTGGAGTAAGCGCTCCTATAATTCACCCCTCCACTTT
TRBV28,-,14,TRBD1,TRBJ1-3,CASSSTGAGNTIYF,TGTGCCAGCAGTTCGACAGGGGCTGGAAACACCATATATTTT
TRBV2,-,15,-,TRBJ2-6,CASGGERSGANVLTF,TGTGCCAGCGGTGGTGAGAGGTCTGGGGCCAACGTCCTGACTTTC
TRBV7-9,-,14,TRBD1,TRBJ2-7,CASSTRTGGDEQYF,TGTGCCAGCAGCACCCGGACAGGGGGTGACGAGCAGTACTTC
TRBV7-9,-,15,-,TRBJ2-7,CASSLEFEGNYEQYF,TGTGCCAGCAGCTTAGAGTTCGAGGGAAACTACGAGCAGTACTTC
TRBV27,-,14,-,TRBJ2-7,CASSHGPAGYEQYF,TGTGCCAGCAGCCATGGGCCGGCAGGATACGAGCAGTACTTC
TRBV28,once,15,TRBD1,TRBJ1-4,CASTPAGTGGEKLFF,TGTGCCAGCACACCCGCCGGGACAGGGGGTGAAAAACTGTTTTTT
TRBV12-3/TRBV12-4,-,12,TRBD1,TRBJ2-7,CASRRQGYEQYF,TGTGCCAGCAGACGACAGGGGTACGAGCAGTACTTC
TRBV24-1,-,13,TRBD2,TRBJ2-1,CAIGGSTYNEQFF,TGTGCCATCGGGGGGAGTACCTACAATGAGCAGTTCTTC
TRBV19,-,12,TRBD1,TRBJ1-4,CASWDRVGKLFF,TGTGCCAGTTGGGACAGGGTAGGAAAACTGTTTTTT
TRBV4-2,-,18,-,TRBJ1-5,CASSQDVGGPGAAQPQHF,TGTGCCAGCAGCCAAGACGTCGGGGGGCCAGGGGCAGCACAGCCCCAGCATTTT
TRBV2,-,14,-,TRBJ1-2,CATALGGNNYGYTF,TGTGCCACCGCGTTGGGGGGGAATAACTATGGCTACACCTTC
TRBV12-3/TRBV12-4,-,13,-,TRBJ1-2,CASSLDRIYGYTF,TGTGCCAGCAGTTTAGACAGGATCTATGGCTACACCTTC
TRBV28,once,15,TRBD1,TRBJ1-1,CASRQGGTLDTEAFF,TGTGCCAGCAGACAGGGGGGGACTTTGGATACTGAAGCTTTCTTT
TRBV6-5,few,12,TRBD1,TRBJ1-5,CASSSDRGTQHF,TGTGCCAGCAGTTCGGACAGGGGAACCCAGCATTTT
TRBV4-1,-,15,TRBD1,TRBJ1-1,CASSSQGARYTEAFF,TGCGCCAGCAGCTCCCAGGGGGCGCGGTACACTGAAGCTTTCTTT
TRBV10-3,-,16,TRBD1,TRBJ1-1,CAISWTGGDSDTEAFF,TGTGCCATCAGTTGGACAGGGGGCGACTCGGACACTGAAGCTTTCTTT
TRBV2,-,13,-,TRBJ1-1,CASHLGGNTEAFF,TGTGCCAGCCATCTGGGAGGGAACACTGAAGCTTTCTTT
TRBV6-1,-,16,TRBD1,TRBJ1-2,CASSESPGTVRAGYTF,TGTGCCAGCAGTGAAAGCCCCGGGACAGTAAGGGCTGGCTACACCTTC
TRBV2,-,15,TRBD1,TRBJ1-5,CASSEQGVNNQPQHF,TGTGCCAGCAGTGAACAGGGGGTAAACAATCAGCCCCAGCATTTT
TRBV24-1,-,12,-,TRBJ2-2,CATSGRSGELFF,TGTGCCACCAGTGGAAGGAGCGGGGAGCTGTTTTTT
TRBV5-4,-,14,TRBD1,TRBJ2-2,CASSLATGAGELFF,TGTGCCAGCAGCTTGGCCACAGGGGCCGGGGAGCTGTTTTTT
TRBV10-3,-,14,-,TRBJ1-5,CAISDSEGDQPQHF,TGTGCCATCAGTGACTCTGAAGGAGATCAGCCCCAGCATTTT
TRBV5-1,-,15,-,TRBJ1-4,CASSLNTVTNEKLFF,TGCGCCAGCAGCTTGAACACAGTAACTAATGAAAAACTGTTTTTT
TRBV6-5,-,15,TRBD2,TRBJ2-7,CASSYERAGAYEQYF,TGTGCCAGCAGTTACGAACGAGCGGGGGCCTACGAGCAGTACTTC
TRBV27,-,14,-,TRBJ2-7,CASSSWGSSYEQYF,TGTGCCAGCAGTAGCTGGGGCAGCTCCTACGAGCAGTACTTC
TRBV9,-,14,-,TRBJ2-3,CASSVGGFTDTQYF,TGTGCCAGCAGCGTGGGGGGATTCACAGATACGCAGTATTTT
TRBV7-9,-,16,-,TRBJ1-5,CASSFITSGANQPQHF,TGTGCCAGCAGCTTTATAACATCAGGGGCGAATCAGCCCCAGCATTTT
TRBV6-2/TRBV6-3,-,16,TRBD2,TRBJ2-3,CASSYGGTSHSFTQYF,TGTGCCAGCAGTTACGGAGGGACTAGCCACTCATTTACGCAGTATTTT
TRBV2,-,14,TRBD1,TRBJ1-1,CASSERDRNTEAFF,TGTGCCAGCAGTGAAAGGGACAGGAACACTGAAGCTTTCTTT